This T cell receptor (beta chain) was identified in a study of blood T cell repertoires in COVID-19. Overall study context: Italy, Spain and the United States were the sources of the convalescent and acute COVID-19 samples. T cells, B-cell-depleted T cells, or PBMCs provided the cDNA or gDNA that served as material.

Original methodology: Scientists estimated how many nucleated cells there were by amplifying reference gene primers. Profiling relied on immunoSEQ multiplex PCR, and the TCRdb table lists in-frame clones only, not all of them. That table supplies the V and J calls and clone size; D and trimming were determined from the DNA. The sample includes approximately 350,000 clones, about 90% of them seen just once. This CDR3 region has 14 residues. Germline assignment: CDR1 SNHLY and CDR2 FYNNEI. Trimming stripped 6 bases from V and 5 bases from J, with 16 bases between. The sample comprised peripheral blood. The chain couples TRBV2 to TRBJ1-2; D uncertain. The clonotype comes from a woman aged 18 to 35 who had recovered from COVID-19. CDR3 residues: CASSVSGRIYGYTF. CDR3 DNA: TGTGCCAGCAGCGTCTCAGGCAGAATATATGGCTACACCTTC.